This T cell receptor (beta chain) was documented in a study of ipilimumab plus nivolumab after autologous stem cell transplantation. Study-level information: A median of 8 nivolumab and 5 or 6 ipilimumab doses were given.

Turning to this clone: Its antigen is still unknown.

Patients got ipilimumab 1 mg/kg beginning 14 to 28 days post-transplant. Patients got 3 mg/kg IV nivolumab weeks 1, 4, 7, 10, then biweekly through week 26. Study outcomes and limitations: Per the authors, repertoire, Treg and microbiota data justify further study.

Only in-frame clones appear in the TCRdb table, and some are missing; sequencing was by immunoSEQ multiplex PCR. The data hold approximately 84,000 clones, with 75% to 85% observed a single time. The receptor was derived from a male donor with diffuse large B-cell lymphoma. Source: PBMCs, taken in a trial of ipilimumab plus nivolumab as post-transplant consolidation.

The CDR3 DNA sequence: TGCGCCAGCAGCTCGGACAGCCCACCTTACGAGCAGTACTTC. Encoded protein: CASSSDSPPYEQYF. The rearrangement joins TRBV5-1 to TRBJ2-7; tentative D call: TRBD1 (6 bases). The V gene's germline CDR1 is SGHRS and CDR2 YFSETQ. With 3 bases removed from V and 4 bases from J, the gap between germline ends came to 14 bases. CDR3 length: 14 amino acids.